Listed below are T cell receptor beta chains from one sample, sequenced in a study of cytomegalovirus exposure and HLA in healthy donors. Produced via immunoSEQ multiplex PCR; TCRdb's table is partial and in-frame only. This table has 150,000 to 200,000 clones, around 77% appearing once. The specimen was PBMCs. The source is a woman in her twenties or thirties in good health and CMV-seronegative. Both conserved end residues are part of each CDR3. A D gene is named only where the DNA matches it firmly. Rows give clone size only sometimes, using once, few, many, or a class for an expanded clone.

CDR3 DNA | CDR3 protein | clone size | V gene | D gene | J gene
TGTGCTAGTGGTTTGGGAACAGGGTCCCCAGAAGAGACCCAGTACTTC | CASGLGTGSPEETQYF | . | TRBV12-5 | . | TRBJ2-5
TGTGCCAGCAGGGGACAGGGGGGGATTGGGACCCAGTACTTC | CASRGQGGIGTQYF | . | TRBV6-5 | TRBD1 | TRBJ2-5
TGTGCCAGCAGTTACGCGCCTCAAGGTGGAGGGAGGAAAGCTTTCTTT | CASSYAPQGGGRKAFF | . | TRBV6-5 | . | TRBJ1-1
TGTGCCAGCAGCTTAGGTTTACGGAGGGAGTTGAACACTGAAGCTTTCTTT | CASSLGLRRELNTEAFF | . | TRBV7-9 | . | TRBJ1-1
TGCACCAGCAGCCAAGAATCGGGCAGGGATCAGCCCCAGCATTTT | CTSSQESGRDQPQHF | . | TRBV4-1 | . | TRBJ1-5
TGTGCCACCACCCCGGGGACAGGGAGGAATGAGCAGTTCTTC | CATTPGTGRNEQFF | . | TRBV6-5 | TRBD1 | TRBJ2-1
TGTGCCAGCAGCTACCAGGGACTAGCGGGAGTCAATGAGCAGTTCTTC | CASSYQGLAGVNEQFF | . | TRBV7-2 | TRBD2 | TRBJ2-1
TGTGCCAGCAGCTTGGGTTTTCGACAGGGGATGGAGACCCAGTACTTC | CASSLGFRQGMETQYF | few | TRBV5-6 | TRBD1 | TRBJ2-5
TGTGCCAGCAGCTTGGAGGACGGACTTTACAATGGGCAGTTCTTC | CASSLEDGLYNGQFF | . | TRBV5-6 | . | TRBJ2-1
TGTGCCATCAGTGAGTCGATATCTCGGGACAGGAGCTACGAGCAGTACTTC | CAISESISRDRSYEQYF | . | TRBV10-3 | TRBD1 | TRBJ2-7
TGTGCCAGCAGCACATATGGCTCTGGAAACACCATATATTTT | CASSTYGSGNTIYF | . | TRBV5-6 | . | TRBJ1-3
TGTGCCAGCAGCCAAAGCCTAGCGGGGGTGAGCACAGATACGCAGTATTTT | CASSQSLAGVSTDTQYF | . | TRBV4-2 | TRBD2 | TRBJ2-3
TGTGCCAGCAGCTCTACGGGTTACAATGAGCAGTTCTTC | CASSSTGYNEQFF | once | TRBV7-8 | . | TRBJ2-1
TGTGCCAGCAGCCTTATAGGACAGGGGTTGTCGATGAACACTGAAGCTTTCTTT | CASSLIGQGLSMNTEAFF | once | TRBV9 | TRBD1 | TRBJ1-1
TGTGCCAGCAGCTTAGGCCCACGGCACGAGGGAGGGGTAGCCAAAAACATTCAGTACTTC | CASSLGPRHEGGVAKNIQYF | . | TRBV7-6 | TRBD2 | TRBJ2-4
TGCGCCAGAAGGATCGGACAGGGGCGACGTTTCGAGCAGTACTTC | CARRIGQGRRFEQYF | . | TRBV23-1 | TRBD1 | TRBJ2-7
TGTGCCAGCACCACAGGGGGCCACGAGCAGTACTTC | CASTTGGHEQYF | . | TRBV27 | TRBD1 | TRBJ2-7
TGTGCCAGCAGTTTAGGGACAGCCTACGGCATGTCGGGCTACACCTTC | CASSLGTAYGMSGYTF | . | TRBV27 | TRBD1 | TRBJ1-2
TGTGCCAGCTGGTTCCAGGGGAGAGAGAACAATGAGCAGTTCTTC | CASWFQGRENNEQFF | . | TRBV7-9 | . | TRBJ2-1
TGTGCCAGCTCACCACCTTTGACAGGGAGAGAGACCCAGTACTTC | CASSPPLTGRETQYF | . | TRBV18 | TRBD1 | TRBJ2-5
TGTGCCAGCAGGCAACAGGGGGGGACTGAAAAACTGTTTTTT | CASRQQGGTEKLFF | . | TRBV27 | TRBD1 | TRBJ1-4
TGCGCCAGCAGCCCCAGGACAGGGCGGGTGAACACTGAAGCTTTCTTT | CASSPRTGRVNTEAFF | few | TRBV4-3 | TRBD1 | TRBJ1-1
TGTGCCAGCAGCCTAGGTGTGGGAGCCAGAGATACGCAGTATTTT | CASSLGVGARDTQYF | . | TRBV13 | . | TRBJ2-3
TGTGCCAGCAGCCCGAGACTAGCGGGGGCGGACTACGAGCAGTACTTC | CASSPRLAGADYEQYF | . | TRBV9 | TRBD2 | TRBJ2-7
TGTGCCAGCAGCTTACAGGGGGGAGGTCCGGGCACCGGGGAGCTGTTTTTT | CASSLQGGGPGTGELFF | . | TRBV7-8 | . | TRBJ2-2
TGTGCCAGCAGCCAAGATAGGTCGTGGCAGGGGACGATTGGCTACACCTTC | CASSQDRSWQGTIGYTF | few | TRBV14 | . | TRBJ1-2
TGTGCCAGTAGTATGGGAGGAGGGCGCGAGCAGTACTTC | CASSMGGGREQYF | . | TRBV19 | . | TRBJ2-7
TGTGCCAGCAGCTTAGGGGAGTATTCACCCCTCCACTTT | CASSLGEYSPLHF | few | TRBV13 | . | TRBJ1-6
TGTGCCAGTTCCCCAGCGGAAGGGGGTCTTCGACCAAACTTC | CASSPAEGGLRPNF | . | TRBV19 | . | TRBJ2-7
TGTGCCACCAGCAGAGATCTTAACAATCAGCCCCAGCATTTT | CATSRDLNNQPQHF | . | TRBV15 | . | TRBJ1-5
TGCGCCAGCAGCCTTGCCCCGCCAGGGGGCGAGGAAGTTCCTAATGAAAAACTGTTTTTT | CASSLAPPGGEEVPNEKLFF | . | TRBV4-3 | TRBD1 | TRBJ1-4
TGCGCCAGCAGTGAGGGAGTTAGGGAACGAGGGGAGCAGTACTTC | CASSEGVRERGEQYF | . | TRBV10-2 | . | TRBJ2-7
TGTGCCTGGAGTGTTGGAGGAGGGAGCACTGAAGCTTTCTTT | CAWSVGGGSTEAFF | . | TRBV30 | . | TRBJ1-1
TGCGCCAGCAGCCGCCTGGACAGGGGGGACTATGGCTACACCTTC | CASSRLDRGDYGYTF | few | TRBV4-1 | TRBD1 | TRBJ1-2
TGTGCCAGCAGCAAAGAACCGGGACTCTGCACAGATACGCAGTATTTT | CASSKEPGLCTDTQYF | . | TRBV21-1 | . | TRBJ2-3
TGTGCCAGCAGCTTAAGCTCTGAGCAGTTCTTC | CASSLSSEQFF | . | TRBV7-9 | . | TRBJ2-1
TGTGCCAGCAGTGAGACAGGGGTGGTGGGGGAGCTGTTTTTT | CASSETGVVGELFF | . | TRBV2 | TRBD1 | TRBJ2-2
TGCGCCAGCAGCTTGGGGGGACAGGGGGCTTACGAGCAGTACTTC | CASSLGGQGAYEQYF | . | TRBV5-1 | TRBD1 | TRBJ2-7
TGCGCCAGCAGCACACAGGTTTCTAGCAATCAGCCCCAGCATTTT | CASSTQVSSNQPQHF | . | TRBV10-2 | . | TRBJ1-5
TGTGCCAGCAGCTTAGTCCCTAGTGGTGTCCTAGGTCATGGCTACACCTTC | CASSLVPSGVLGHGYTF | . | TRBV11-2 | . | TRBJ1-2
TGTGCCACAGGAGGAAGGACCGGAAACACCATATATTTT | CATGGRTGNTIYF | . | TRBV6-5 | . | TRBJ1-3
TGTGCCTGGTGGACAGAAGCTAACTATGGCTACACCTTC | CAWWTEANYGYTF | . | TRBV30 | . | TRBJ1-2
TGTGCCTGGAGTGCGGGACTAGAATCGGGAGAGCAGTACTTC | CAWSAGLESGEQYF | once | TRBV30 | TRBD2 | TRBJ2-7
TGTGCCAGTTGGTCAGGGGGACACTATGGCTACACCTTC | CASWSGGHYGYTF | . | TRBV2 | TRBD1 | TRBJ1-2
TGTGCCTGGAGTGTATTAGCGGGGGAGACCCAGTACTTC | CAWSVLAGETQYF | . | TRBV30 | TRBD2 | TRBJ2-5
TGCAGCGTAGATAGCGGGAGAGGGGAGACCCAGTACTTC | CSVDSGRGETQYF | . | TRBV29-1 | TRBD2 | TRBJ2-5
TGTGCCAGCAGCCAACACCGGGACAATGCTTCACCCCTCCACTTT | CASSQHRDNASPLHF | . | TRBV4-2 | . | TRBJ1-6
TGTGCCAGCAGGCAGTCCTCTGGAAACACCATATATTTT | CASRQSSGNTIYF | . | TRBV2 | . | TRBJ1-3
TGTGCCAGCAGTGGACCGACAGGGGAGGATGGCAATCAGCCCCAGCATTTT | CASSGPTGEDGNQPQHF | . | TRBV2 | TRBD1 | TRBJ1-5
TGTGCCAGCAGCTGGTCGACAGGGAGAGGGGGAGAGACCCAGTACTTC | CASSWSTGRGGETQYF | . | TRBV5-6 | TRBD1 | TRBJ2-5
TGTGCCAGCAGTGAAGGCGGTAATGGAAACACCATATATTTT | CASSEGGNGNTIYF | . | TRBV2 | . | TRBJ1-3
TGCGCCAGCAGCCCGACAGGGGAGGAGGGCTACACCTTC | CASSPTGEEGYTF | . | TRBV5-1 | TRBD1 | TRBJ1-2